In this sample, the clone carrying this TCR beta chain is medium-sized. Its antigen is currently unknown. This specimen belongs to a study of vaccination and CD4 T cells after COVID-19. Overall study: Post-COVID samples had a sampling time that fell a median roughly 98 days after diagnosis (range 35 to 161). In culture, cells were exposed to overlapping spike peptides from SARS-CoV-2, HCoV-NL63, HCoV-OC43 and HCoV-229E.

Study-level points and caveats: Spike mono-reactive clones accounted for 304 of the 307 vaccine-specific clones found in convalescent patients.

Germline V lookup: CDR1 DFQATT, CDR2 SNEGSKA (reference sequence). Trimming shortened V by 3 bases and J by 5 bases, and 11 bases separated the two germline ends. This CDR3 comprises 13 residues. The study sequenced cultured CD4+ T cell DNA using the Oncomine TCR Beta short-read assay. TCRdb re-analysed the PCR reads in MiXCR, keeping a single row per CDR3 protein. The sample consists of around 6,500 distinct CDR3 sequences, roughly 33% of them appearing once. Treatment: roughly 11-day PBMC culture with coronavirus spike peptide pools or control peptides (ViraFEST assay). According to the study, CD4+ T cells from the unexposed donor were gathered ahead of the COVID-19 pandemic (2011-2018).

The sample consisted of CD4+ T cells from blood, cultured in vitro. The rearrangement uses TRBV20-1 and TRBJ1-5, with a weak D call TRBD1 (6 bases). This TCR was sampled from a human donor in good health. The CDR3 region is CSASTGTDQPQHF. DNA for the CDR3: TGCAGTGCTAGTACAGGGACTGATCAGCCCCAGCATTTT.